Below are 20 T cell receptor beta chains sequenced from a single sample in a study of beta chain features in type 1 diabetes. The authors reverse transcribed all of the isolated RNA, so sequencing captured expressed TCRB transcripts. Clones were read by immunoSEQ multiplex PCR, and TCRdb kept only the in-frame ones, dropping some. The data contain under 300,000 clones, about 26% of them singletons. Sample: central memory CD4+ T cells from blood. These receptors came from a man aged 30-40 years in good health.

The genes are TRBV7-2 and TRBJ2-1, with D maybe TRBD2 (6 bases). The germline V gene encodes CDR1 SGHTA and CDR2 FQGNSA. The germline V and J ends were trimmed by 5 bases and 0 bases, with 11 bases remaining between them. This CDR3 comprises 15 residues. CDR3 bases: TGTGCCAGCAGCCCACAGCGGGCCTCCTACAATGAGCAGTTCTTC. This translates into CASSPQRASYNEQFF.

The chain couples TRBV7-2 to TRBJ2-3; D remains unclear. Germline values: CDR1 SGHTA, CDR2 FQGNSA. The CDR3 length is 12 residues. V was shortened by 8 bases and J by 4 bases, with 10 bases between the two germline ends. CDR3 sequence reads: CASGRTPDTQYF. The CDR3 DNA sequence: TGTGCCAGCGGTAGAACACCAGATACGCAGTATTTT.

V gene TRBV6-1 combines with J gene TRBJ2-5; D not resolved. The CDR3 totals 13 residues. The V end lost 8 bases, the J end lost 2 bases, and 12 bases lay between the germline ends. Germline CDR1 and CDR2: MNHNS and SASEGT. The CDR3 here is CASGVTLQETQYF. Written as DNA, the CDR3 is TGTGCCAGCGGGGTCACGTTACAAGAGACCCAGTACTTC.

The chain carries TRBV9 and TRBJ1-5; the D is unclear. Trimming shortened V by 4 bases and J by 0 bases, and 11 bases separated the two germline ends. The CDR3 runs 15 residues. Germline-derived CDR1 and CDR2 are SGDLS and YYNGEE. CDR3 sequence reads: CASSSGGYSNQPQHF. CDR3 nucleotides: TGTGCCAGCAGCTCAGGAGGGTATAGCAATCAGCCCCAGCATTTT. Full variable domain (rest looked up from reference TRBV9 and TRBJ1-5): DSGVTQTPKHLITATGQRVTLRCSPRSGDLSVYWYQQSLDQGLQFLIQYYNGEERAKGNILERFSAQQFPDLHSELNLSSLELGDSALYFCASSSGGYSNQPQHFGDGTRLSIL.

This clone came up a few times. V gene TRBV4-1 combines with J gene TRBJ2-1; either TRBD1 or TRBD2 may supply D (5 bases each). Per germline, CDR1 MGHRA and CDR2 YSYEKL. The CDR3 has 16 amino acids. V was cut by 6 bases and J by 8 bases, with 23 bases left in between. Here the CDR3 DNA reads TGCGCCAGCAGACAACCTGGCCGGGACCGGGGAGATGAGCAGTTCTTC. This translates into CASRQPGRDRGDEQFF.

The rearrangement joins TRBV30 to TRBJ2-7; D unresolved. V lost 4 bases to trimming and J lost 6 bases, with 13 bases between them. Germline V gene lookup returns CDR1 GTSNPN and CDR2 SVGIG (reference sequence). The CDR3 length is 12 residues. The DNA of the CDR3 is TGTGCCTGGACTGATGCAGGCCTCGAGCAGTACTTC. Amino acid sequence: CAWTDAGLEQYF.

The gene calls are TRBV5-4 and TRBJ2-4; TRBD2 is a possible D gene (5 bases). The CDR3 extends over 16 amino acids. Germline V CDR1 and CDR2: SGHNT, YYREEE (reference sequence). V was clipped by 4 bases and J by 0 bases, with 14 bases between them. The CDR3 sequence is CASSLTGGGAKNIQYF. For the CDR3, the DNA is TGTGCCAGCAGCCTGACTGGCGGAGGAGCCAAAAACATTCAGTACTTC.

The J gene is TRBJ2-7, the V gene TRBV9; D gene unclear. CDR1 SGDLS and CDR2 YYNGEE come from the germline V gene. Trimming pared 2 bases from V and 3 bases from J, leaving 6 bases between. The CDR3 totals 12 residues. The CDR3 here is CASSVPGYEQYF. In nucleotides, the CDR3 is TGTGCCAGCAGCGTCCCTGGCTACGAGCAGTACTTC.

This clone has only one observation. This chain uses TRBV6-5 with TRBJ2-3; TRBD1 matches 9 bases. CDR3 length equals 14 residues. Germline V gene lookup returns CDR1 MNHEY and CDR2 SVGAGI. J gave up 5 bases and V 2 bases, and 2 bases lay outside the gene matches. CDR3 amino acids: CASSYRDREDTQYF. The CDR3 DNA follows: TGTGCCAGCAGTTACCGGGACAGGGAAGATACGCAGTATTTT.

The chain has TRBV7-2 and TRBJ1-6; D might be TRBD1 (6 bases). CDR1 and CDR2 from the germline V gene are SGHTA and FQGNSA. Trimming took 3 bases from V and 8 from J, leaving 11 bases between them. CDR3 size: 14 residues. CDR3 DNA sequence: TGTGCCAGCAGCTTTCGACAGGCGGATTCACCCCTCCACTTT. Translated, it gives CASSFRQADSPLHF.

This clone has a handful of counts. The chain has TRBV29-1 and TRBJ1-1, with 7 bases lining up with TRBD1. The V gene's germline CDR1 is SQVTM and CDR2 ANQGSEA. The CDR3 sequence is 12 residues long. V trimming: 7 bases; J trimming: 4 bases; junction bases outside the gene matches: 6. The CDR3: CSALGQVTEAFF. The DNA of the CDR3 is TGCAGCGCCCTAGGACAGGTCACTGAAGCTTTCTTT.

This clone turned up a few times. The V and J genes are TRBV7-2 and TRBJ1-5, with 7 bases fitting TRBD1. The germline V gene has CDR1 SGHTA and CDR2 FQGNSA. V lost 5 bases and J lost 3; bases outside the gene matches: 4. This CDR3 has 14 amino acids. CDR3 DNA: TGTGCCAGCAGCCGGGACAGCTTCAATCAGCCCCAGCATTTT. It specifies CASSRDSFNQPQHF. Full variable domain (rest looked up from reference TRBV7-2 and TRBJ1-5): GAGVSQSPSNKVTEKGKDVELRCDPISGHTALYWYRQSLGQGLEFLIYFQGNSAPDKSGLPSDRFSAERTGGSVSTLTIQRTQQEDSAVYLCASSRDSFNQPQHFGDGTRLSIL.

The chain carries TRBV6-5 and TRBJ2-1, with 12 bases fitting TRBD2. V lost 4 bases, J lost 3 bases, and 4 bases stayed unmatched. CDR3 length equals 16 residues. CDR1 and CDR2 (germline): MNHEY, SVGAGI. CDR3 bases: TGTGCCAGCAGTTCCTCGACTAGCGGGAGCTACAATGAGCAGTTCTTC. This translates into CASSSSTSGSYNEQFF.

The rearrangement joins TRBV18 to TRBJ1-2; D is perhaps TRBD1 (6 bases). This CDR3 comprises 16 residues. Between the trimmed V and J ends, which lost 3 bases and 7 bases, there was a span of 21 bases. Germline V gene data show CDR1 as KGHSH and CDR2 as LQKENI. CDR3: CASSPDPGQALVGYTF. CDR3 sequence (DNA): TGTGCCAGCTCACCTGATCCGGGACAAGCCTTGGTTGGCTACACCTTC.

In the case of this clone: The junction does not match germline at one end; this may be a read error. The chain recombines TRBV7-9 with TRBJ2-7; 7 bases are shared with TRBD1. The CDR3 is made up of 12 amino acids. Germline lookup yields CDR1 SEHNR and CDR2 FQNEAQ (reference sequence). In nucleotides, the CDR3 is TGTGCCGGCAGAACAGGGGCCTACGAGCAGTACTTC. It specifies CAGRTGAYEQYF.

This clone was counted only a few times. The genes are TRBV7-2 and TRBJ2-7; 7 bases agree with TRBD2. V was pared by 5 bases and J by 3 bases, with 10 bases of the junction left unmatched. Germline loops: CDR1 SGHTA, CDR2 FQGNSA. The CDR3 covers 15 residues. CDR3 coding DNA: TGTGCCAGCAGCATGAGACTAGCTCAATACTACGAGCAGTACTTC. The encoded protein is CASSMRLAQYYEQYF.

The gene calls are TRBV7-2 and TRBJ2-7; TRBD2 aligns across 11 bases. The CDR3 has 15 amino acids. V shed 5 bases, J shed 1 base, and the junction held 4 bases outside the gene matches. Per the germline V gene, CDR1 is SGHTA and CDR2 is FQGNSA. For the CDR3, the DNA is TGTGCCAGCAGCGTCGGGACTAGCGGATCCTACGAGCAGTACTTC. Its protein is CASSVGTSGSYEQYF.

This clone was seen only a few times. This chain uses TRBV7-4 with TRBJ1-5; D perhaps matches TRBD1 (5 bases). The CDR3 loop spans 16 amino acids. The germline V gene has CDR1 SGHVT and CDR2 SQSDAQ. V was pared by 1 base and J by 0 bases, with 10 bases between. In nucleotides, the CDR3 is TGTGCCAGCAGCTTAGATCCAGGGTATAGCAATCAGCCCCAGCATTTT. The encoded protein is CASSLDPGYSNQPQHF. Combining the CDR3 with reference TRBV7-4 and TRBJ1-5 gives the whole variable domain GAGVSQSPRYKVAKRGRDVALRCDSISGHVTLYWYRQTLGQGSEVLTYSQSDAQRDKSGRPSGRFSAERPERSVSTLKIQRTEQGDSAVYLCASSLDPGYSNQPQHFGDGTRLSIL.

The chain recombines TRBV6-5 with TRBJ2-3, with D possibly called TRBD1 or TRBD2 (5 bases each). The CDR3 contains 15 residues. Germline assignment: CDR1 MNHEY and CDR2 SVGAGI. Trimming removed 6 bases at V and 1 base at J, with 14 bases between. The CDR3 reads CASRPGTGRTDTQYF. CDR3 bases: TGTGCCAGCAGGCCCGGGACGGGTCGCACAGATACGCAGTATTTT.

This clone was seen more than once but under ten times. J is TRBJ2-5 and V is TRBV20-1; a possible D gene is TRBD2 (6 bases). Germline lookup yields CDR1 DFQATT and CDR2 SNEGSKA (reference sequence). The CDR3 contains 11 residues. Between the trimmed V and J ends, which lost 1 base and 6 bases, there was a span of 6 bases. CDR3 DNA sequence: TGCAGTGCTAGAGGCGGGAAGACCCAGTACTTC. This sequence encodes CSARGGKTQYF.